This T cell receptor (beta chain) was identified in a study of blood T cell repertoires in COVID-19. Study-level background: PBMCs, B-cell-depleted T cells, or T cells provided the cDNA or gDNA that made up the material.

Original analysis: Amplifying reference gene primers gave estimates of nucleated cell counts. Generated by immunoSEQ multiplex PCR, the TCRdb table keeps only in-frame clones and is missing some. V, J and clone size were drawn from that table, and D and trimming were deduced from the DNA. This table has some 150,000 clones, roughly four fifths appearing once. Deletions cut 4 bases from V and 1 base from J, with 14 bases between. Germline V gene sequence: CDR1 MGHRA, CDR2 YSYEKL. This CDR3 contains 16 residues. The sequenced sample consisted of peripheral blood. This chain connects TRBV4-1 to TRBJ1-5, with a tentative D call TRBD1 (5 bases). This clonotype was sampled from a human donor with acute or convalescent COVID-19. The donor label of this sample is uncertain. The CDR3 is CASSLSPEGSNQPQHF. CDR3 nucleotides: TGCGCCAGCAGCCTCTCCCCGGAGGGGAGCAATCAGCCCCAGCATTTT.